This T cell receptor beta chain appears in the sequencing data of a study of T-cell reconstitution after alpha-beta-depleted transplantation in children. Study-level points and caveats: Reported findings indicate that, about two months after transplant, alpha-beta T cells came from several hundred expanded clones, which were derived from non-depleted graft cells. Fresh T-cell production supplied most of the T-cell counts and diversity seen one year after transplant. Surviving thymic progenitors and recipient T cells were the source of high TCRbeta diversity at day 60 in some patients.

Per the germline V gene, CDR1 is DFQATT and CDR2 is SNEGSKA (reference sequence). CDR3 size: 16 residues. This clonotype has just one count. Its antigen is as yet unknown. Compared with germline, one end of the junction differs, possibly owing to a read error. The authors prepared the TCRbeta library with unique molecular identifiers. TCRdb re-called the PCR reads through MiXCR, storing one row per CDR3 protein. This table holds under 750,000 distinct CDR3 sequences, about 23% found once. The starting material was PBMCs, mostly from graft donor cells, obtained 360 days after TCRalphabeta/CD19-depleted stem cell transplant. The chain combines TRBV20-1 with TRBJ2-4; possibly TRBD1 for D (6 bases). The receptor was derived from a boy in the first two years of life who had a stem cell transplant for acute myeloid leukemia, so the T cells may come from the graft donor. Here the CDR3 DNA reads TGCTGTGCTGATGACAGGCACCGTCTAGCCAAAAACATTCAGTACTTC. Residues: CCADDRHRLAKNIQYF.